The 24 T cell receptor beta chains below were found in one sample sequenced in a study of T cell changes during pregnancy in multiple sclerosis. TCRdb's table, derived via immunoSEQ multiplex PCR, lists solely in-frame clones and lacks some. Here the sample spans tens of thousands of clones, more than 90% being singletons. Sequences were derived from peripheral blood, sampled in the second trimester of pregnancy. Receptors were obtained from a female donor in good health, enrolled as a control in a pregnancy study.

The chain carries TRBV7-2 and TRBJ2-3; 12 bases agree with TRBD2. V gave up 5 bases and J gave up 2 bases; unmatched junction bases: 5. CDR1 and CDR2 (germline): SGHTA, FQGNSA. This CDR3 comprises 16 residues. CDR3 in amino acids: CASSGRLAGVTDTQYF. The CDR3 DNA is TGTGCCAGCAGCGGGCGACTAGCGGGGGTCACAGATACGCAGTATTTT.

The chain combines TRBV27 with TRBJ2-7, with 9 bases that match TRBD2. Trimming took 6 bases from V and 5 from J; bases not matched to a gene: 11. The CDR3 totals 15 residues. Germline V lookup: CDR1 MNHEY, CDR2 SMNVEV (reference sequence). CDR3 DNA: TGTGCCAGCAGCTTAAGGCGGGGGGGCCGGAACGAGCAGTACTTC. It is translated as CASSLRRGGRNEQYF.

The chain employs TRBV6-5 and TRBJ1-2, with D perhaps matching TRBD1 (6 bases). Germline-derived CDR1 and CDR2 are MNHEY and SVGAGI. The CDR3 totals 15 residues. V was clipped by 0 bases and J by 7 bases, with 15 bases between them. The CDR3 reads CASSYSNRGLGGYTF. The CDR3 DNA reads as TGTGCCAGCAGTTACTCGAATAGGGGGTTGGGTGGCTACACCTTC.

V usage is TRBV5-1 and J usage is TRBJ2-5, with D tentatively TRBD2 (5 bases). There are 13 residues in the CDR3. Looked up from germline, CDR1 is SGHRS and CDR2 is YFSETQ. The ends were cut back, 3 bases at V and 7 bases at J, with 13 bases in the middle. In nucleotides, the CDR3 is TGCGCCAGCAGCTCGACCGGGGATGGGACCCAGTACTTC. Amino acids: CASSSTGDGTQYF.

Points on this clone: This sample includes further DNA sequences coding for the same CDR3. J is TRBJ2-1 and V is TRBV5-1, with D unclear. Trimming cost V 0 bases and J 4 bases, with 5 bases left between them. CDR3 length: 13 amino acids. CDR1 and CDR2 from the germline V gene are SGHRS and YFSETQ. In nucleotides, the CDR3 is TGCGCCAGCAGCTTGGGGCAGTACAATGAGCAGTTCTTC. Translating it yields CASSLGQYNEQFF.

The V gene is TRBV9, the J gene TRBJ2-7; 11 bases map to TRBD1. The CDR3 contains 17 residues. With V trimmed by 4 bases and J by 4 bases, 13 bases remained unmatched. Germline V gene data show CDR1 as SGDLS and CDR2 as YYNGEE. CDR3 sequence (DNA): TGTGCCAGCAGCCGCGGACAGGGGGCGCAGGAAGGATACGAGCAGTACTTC. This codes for CASSRGQGAQEGYEQYF.

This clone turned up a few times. CDR3 in amino acids: CASSLLPAGQLNSPLHF. CDR3 sequence (DNA): TGTGCCAGCAGCTTATTACCCGCCGGACAGCTGAATTCACCCCTCCACTTT. The rearrangement joins TRBV7-9 to TRBJ1-6; TRBD1 might be the D (6 bases). CDR3 length: 17 amino acids. Trimming removed 2 bases from V and 7 bases from J, with 18 bases in between. Per germline, CDR1 SEHNR and CDR2 FQNEAQ (reference sequence).

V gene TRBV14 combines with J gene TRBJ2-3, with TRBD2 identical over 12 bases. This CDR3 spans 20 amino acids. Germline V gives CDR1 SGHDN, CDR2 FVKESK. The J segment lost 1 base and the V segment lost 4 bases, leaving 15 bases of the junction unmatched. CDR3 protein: CASSRIPKSLAGGRTDTQYF. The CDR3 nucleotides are TGTGCCAGCAGCCGTATTCCGAAATCACTAGCGGGGGGTCGCACAGATACGCAGTATTTT.

The CDR3 is CASSPGGDSYEQYF. CDR3 DNA: TGTGCCAGCTCACCTGGGGGCGACTCCTACGAGCAGTACTTC. The J gene is TRBJ2-7, the V gene TRBV18; D may be TRBD1 (6 bases). V shed 3 bases and J shed 0 bases, with 9 bases lying between them. The germline V gene encodes CDR1 KGHSH and CDR2 LQKENI. This CDR3 region has 14 residues.

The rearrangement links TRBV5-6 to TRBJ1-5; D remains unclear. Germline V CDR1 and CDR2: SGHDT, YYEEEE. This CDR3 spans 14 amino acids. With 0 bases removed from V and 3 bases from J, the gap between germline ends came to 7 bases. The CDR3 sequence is CASSLGQINQPQHF. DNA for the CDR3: TGTGCCAGCAGCTTGGGGCAGATCAATCAGCCCCAGCATTTT.

The CDR3 DNA is TGTGCCAGCAGCCAAAGGGGGACTAAAGAGACCCAGTACTTC. As protein: CASSQRGTKETQYF. This chain links TRBV6-5 with TRBJ2-5; D possibly corresponds to TRBD2 (7 bases). Trimming pared 6 bases from V and 3 bases from J, leaving 14 bases between. The germline gives CDR1 MNHEY, CDR2 SVGAGI. This CDR3 contains 14 residues.

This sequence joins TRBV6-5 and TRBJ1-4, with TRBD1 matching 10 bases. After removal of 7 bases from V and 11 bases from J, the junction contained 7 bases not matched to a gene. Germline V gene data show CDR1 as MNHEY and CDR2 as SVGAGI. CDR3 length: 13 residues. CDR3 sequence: CASMRQGAEKLFF. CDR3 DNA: TGTGCCAGCATGCGACAGGGGGCGGAGAAACTGTTTTTT.

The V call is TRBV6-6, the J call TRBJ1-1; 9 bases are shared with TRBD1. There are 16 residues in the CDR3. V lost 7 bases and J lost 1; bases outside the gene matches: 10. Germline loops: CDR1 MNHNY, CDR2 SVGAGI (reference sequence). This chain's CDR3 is CASTKEGQGRNTEAFF. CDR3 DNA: TGTGCCAGCACCAAGGAGGGACAGGGACGGAACACTGAAGCTTTCTTT.

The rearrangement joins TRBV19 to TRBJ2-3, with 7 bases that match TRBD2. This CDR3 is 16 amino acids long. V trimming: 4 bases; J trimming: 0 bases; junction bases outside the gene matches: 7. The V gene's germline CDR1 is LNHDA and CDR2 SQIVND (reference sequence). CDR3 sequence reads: CASSRLATASTDTQYF. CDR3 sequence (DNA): TGTGCCAGTAGTAGACTAGCTACCGCTAGCACAGATACGCAGTATTTT.

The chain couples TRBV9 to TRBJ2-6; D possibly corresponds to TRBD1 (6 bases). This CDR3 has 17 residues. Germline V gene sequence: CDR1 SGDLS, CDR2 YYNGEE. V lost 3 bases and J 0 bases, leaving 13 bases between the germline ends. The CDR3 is CASSAQGRSSGANVLTF. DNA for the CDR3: TGTGCCAGCAGCGCACAGGGTCGAAGCTCTGGGGCCAACGTCCTGACTTTC.

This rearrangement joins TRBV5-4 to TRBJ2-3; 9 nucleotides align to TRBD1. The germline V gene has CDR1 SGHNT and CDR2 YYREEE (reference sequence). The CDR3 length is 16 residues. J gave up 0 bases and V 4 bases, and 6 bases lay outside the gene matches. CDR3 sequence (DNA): TGTGCCAGCAGCCCGGGACAGGGAGTGAGCACAGATACGCAGTATTTT. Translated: CASSPGQGVSTDTQYF. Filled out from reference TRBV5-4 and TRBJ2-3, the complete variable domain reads ETGVTQSPTHLIKTRGQQVTLRCSSQSGHNTVSWYQQALGQGPQFIFQYYREEENGRGNFPPRFSGLQFPNYSSELNVNALELDDSALYLCASSPGQGVSTDTQYFGPGTRLTVL.

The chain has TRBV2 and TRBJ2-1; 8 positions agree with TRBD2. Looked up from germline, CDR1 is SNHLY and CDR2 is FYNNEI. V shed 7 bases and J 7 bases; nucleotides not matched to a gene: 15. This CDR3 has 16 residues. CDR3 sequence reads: CASIWDHSGGSNEQFF. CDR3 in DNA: TGTGCCAGCATTTGGGATCACAGCGGGGGTTCAAATGAGCAGTTCTTC.

CDR3: CASSLLYGYTF. In nucleotides, the CDR3 is TGTGCCAGCAGCCTTCTCTATGGCTACACCTTC. This chain links TRBV7-9 with TRBJ1-2, with D uncertain. Germline-derived CDR1 and CDR2 are SEHNR and FQNEAQ (reference sequence). Trimming stripped 5 bases from V and 4 bases from J, with 5 bases between. CDR3 length equals 11 residues.

The CDR3 nucleotides are TGTGCCAGCAGCTTCCTCACAGGAAATTCACCCCTCCACTTT. This sequence encodes CASSFLTGNSPLHF. The rearrangement uses TRBV5-4 and TRBJ1-6; the D gene is possibly TRBD1 (5 bases). Germline CDR1 and CDR2: SGHNT and YYREEE (reference sequence). This CDR3 region has 14 residues. V was trimmed by 2 bases and J by 7 bases, leaving 10 bases between them.

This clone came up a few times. The DNA for the CDR3 is TGTGCCAGCAGCCAAGATCAAACTAACTATGGCTACACCTTC. This codes for CASSQDQTNYGYTF. The chain is built from TRBV4-2 and TRBJ1-2, with D uncertain. Germline loops: CDR1 LGHNA, CDR2 YNFKEQ. The V end was cut by 0 bases, the J end by 0 bases, with 5 bases between. The CDR3 sequence is 14 residues long.

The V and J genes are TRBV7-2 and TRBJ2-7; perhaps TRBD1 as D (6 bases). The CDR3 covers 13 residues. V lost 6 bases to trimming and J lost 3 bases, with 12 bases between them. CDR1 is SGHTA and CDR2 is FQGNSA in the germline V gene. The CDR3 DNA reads TGTGCCAGCAGACCTACAGGGAGCTACGAGCAGTACTTC. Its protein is CASRPTGSYEQYF.

This chain's CDR3 is CASSPYSGTDYEQYF. CDR3 bases: TGTGCCAGCTCACCCTACTCCGGGACAGATTACGAGCAGTACTTC. V usage is TRBV18 and J usage is TRBJ2-7; 7 bases align to TRBD1. J lost 4 bases, V lost 3 bases, and 9 bases had no gene match. This CDR3 has 15 residues. Germline V CDR1 and CDR2: KGHSH, LQKENI.

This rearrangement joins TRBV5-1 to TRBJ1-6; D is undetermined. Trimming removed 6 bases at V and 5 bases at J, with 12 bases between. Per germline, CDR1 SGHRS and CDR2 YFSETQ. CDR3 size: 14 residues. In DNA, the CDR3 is TGCGCCAGCACCGATTACACGAATAATTCACCCCTCCACTTT. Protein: CASTDYTNNSPLHF.

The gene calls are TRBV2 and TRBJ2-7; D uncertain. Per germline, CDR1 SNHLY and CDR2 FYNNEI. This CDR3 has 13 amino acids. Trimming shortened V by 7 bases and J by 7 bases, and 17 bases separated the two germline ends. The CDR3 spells CASKMERDGEQYF. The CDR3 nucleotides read TGTGCCAGCAAGATGGAACGCGACGGGGAGCAGTACTTC.